This T cell receptor (beta chain) was profiled in a study of response to subunit inactivated influenza vaccine. The study's findings and limits: There was a suggestion from the authors that each seasonal influenza vaccination recruits few new T cells.

TCRdb used MiXCR to reprocess the RT-PCR reads, holding one entry per CDR3 protein. This sample yields 650,000 to 800,000 distinct CDR3 sequences, of which around 20% are seen a single time; approximately 11% belongs to the top ten. Regarding this clonotype: As yet, its antigen is unknown.

V gave up 2 bases and J gave up 1 base, with 17 bases separating them. Germline V gene lookup returns CDR1 ENHRY and CDR2 SYGVKD. The CDR3 is 17 residues long. The material was PBMCs from blood, obtained approximately 5 days after vaccination. The chain has TRBV10-3 and TRBJ1-2; D is undetermined. The TCR sequence derives from a man in his fifties who received an inactivated influenza vaccine. The CDR3, as DNA: TGTGCCATCAGTGAGGACCTGGACGGTCGGAATAACTATGGCTACACCTTC. Its translation: CAISEDLDGRNNYGYTF.